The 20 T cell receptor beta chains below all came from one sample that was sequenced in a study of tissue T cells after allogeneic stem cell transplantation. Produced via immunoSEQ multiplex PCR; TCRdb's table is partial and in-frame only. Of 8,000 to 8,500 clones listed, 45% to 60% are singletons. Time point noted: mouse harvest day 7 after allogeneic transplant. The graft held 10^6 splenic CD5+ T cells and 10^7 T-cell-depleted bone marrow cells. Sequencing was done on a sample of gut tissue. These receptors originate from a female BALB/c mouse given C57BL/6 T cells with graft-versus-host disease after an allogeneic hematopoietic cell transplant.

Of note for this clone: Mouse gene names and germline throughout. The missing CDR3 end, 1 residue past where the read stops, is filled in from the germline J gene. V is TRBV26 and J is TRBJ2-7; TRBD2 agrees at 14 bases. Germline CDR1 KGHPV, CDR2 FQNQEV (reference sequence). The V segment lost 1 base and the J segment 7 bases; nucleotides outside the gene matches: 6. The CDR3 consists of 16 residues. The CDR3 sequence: CASSLLGLGGREEQYF. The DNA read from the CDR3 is TGTGCCAGCAGTCTGTTGGGACTGGGGGGGCGCGAGGAACAGTAC.

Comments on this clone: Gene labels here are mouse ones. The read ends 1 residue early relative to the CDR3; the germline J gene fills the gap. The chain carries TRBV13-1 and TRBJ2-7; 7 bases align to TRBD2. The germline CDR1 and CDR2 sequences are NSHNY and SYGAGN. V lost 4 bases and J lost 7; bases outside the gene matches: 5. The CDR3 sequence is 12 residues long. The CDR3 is CASSFGGREQYF. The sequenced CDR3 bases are TGTGCCAGCAGTTTTGGGGGGAGAGAACAGTAC.

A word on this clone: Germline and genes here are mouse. CDR3 sequence: CAWSLDRGREQYF. Incomplete CDR3 DNA: TGTGCCTGGAGTCTAGACAGGGGGCGTGAACAGTAC. The rearrangement links TRBV31 to TRBJ2-7; 10 nucleotides line up with TRBD1. The read is 1 residue too short to cover the CDR3 end, so that end is filled in from the germline J gene. V lost 0 bases to trimming and J lost 6 bases; unmatched junction nucleotides: 2. This CDR3 is 13 amino acids long. The germline gives CDR1 GKSSPN, CDR2 SITVG.

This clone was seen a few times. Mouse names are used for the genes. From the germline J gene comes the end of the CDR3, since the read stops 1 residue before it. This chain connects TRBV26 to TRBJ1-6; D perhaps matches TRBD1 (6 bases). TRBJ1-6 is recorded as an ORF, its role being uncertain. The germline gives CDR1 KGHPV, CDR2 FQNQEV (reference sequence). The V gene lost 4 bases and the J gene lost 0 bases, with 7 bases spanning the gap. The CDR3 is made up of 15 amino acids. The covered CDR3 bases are TGTGCCAGCAGTCGGACAGATTCCTATAATTCGCCCCTCTAC. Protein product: CASSRTDSYNSPLY. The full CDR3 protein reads CASSRTDSYNSPLYF.

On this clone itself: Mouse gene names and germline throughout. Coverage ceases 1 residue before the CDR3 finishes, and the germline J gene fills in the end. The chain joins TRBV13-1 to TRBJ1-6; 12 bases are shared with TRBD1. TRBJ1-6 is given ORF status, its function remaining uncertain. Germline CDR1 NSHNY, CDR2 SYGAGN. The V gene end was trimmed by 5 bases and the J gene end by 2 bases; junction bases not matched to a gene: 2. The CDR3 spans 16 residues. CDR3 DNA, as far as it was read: TGTGCCAGCAGCGGGACAGGGGGCCCCTATAATTCGCCCCTCTAC. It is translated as CASSGTGGPYNSPLY. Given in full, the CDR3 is CASSGTGGPYNSPLYF.

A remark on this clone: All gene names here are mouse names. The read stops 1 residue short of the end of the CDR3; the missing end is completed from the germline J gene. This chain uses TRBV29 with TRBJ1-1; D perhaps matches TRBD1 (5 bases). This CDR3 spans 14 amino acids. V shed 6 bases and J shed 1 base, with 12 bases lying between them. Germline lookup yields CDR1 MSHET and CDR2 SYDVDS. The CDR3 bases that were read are TGTGCTAGCAGCCCCGACCAGGGGAACACAGAAGTCTTC. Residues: CASSPDQGNTEVF. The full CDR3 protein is CASSPDQGNTEVFF.

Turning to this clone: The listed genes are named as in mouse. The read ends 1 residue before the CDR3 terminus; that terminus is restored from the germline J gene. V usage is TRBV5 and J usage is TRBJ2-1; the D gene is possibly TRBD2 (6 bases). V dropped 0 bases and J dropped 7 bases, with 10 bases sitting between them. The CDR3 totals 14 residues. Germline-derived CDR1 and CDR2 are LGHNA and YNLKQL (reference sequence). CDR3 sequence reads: CASSQESGDAEQFF. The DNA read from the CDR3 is TGTGCCAGCAGCCAAGAGTCTGGGGACGCTGAGCAGTTC.

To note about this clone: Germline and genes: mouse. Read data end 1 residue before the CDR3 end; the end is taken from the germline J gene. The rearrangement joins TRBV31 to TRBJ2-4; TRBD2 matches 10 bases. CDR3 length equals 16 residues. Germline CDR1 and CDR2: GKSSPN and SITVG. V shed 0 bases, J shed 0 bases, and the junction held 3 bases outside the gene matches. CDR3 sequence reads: CAWSLGLGSSQNTLYF. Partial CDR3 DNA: TGTGCCTGGAGTCTGGGACTGGGGTCTAGTCAAAACACCTTGTAC.

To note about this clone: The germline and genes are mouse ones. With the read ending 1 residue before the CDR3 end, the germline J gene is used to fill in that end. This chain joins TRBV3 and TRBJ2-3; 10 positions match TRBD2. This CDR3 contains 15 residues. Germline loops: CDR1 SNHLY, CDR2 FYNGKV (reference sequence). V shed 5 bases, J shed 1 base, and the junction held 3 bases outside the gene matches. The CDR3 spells CASSSGLGGAETLYF. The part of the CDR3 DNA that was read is TGTGCCAGCAGCAGCGGACTGGGGGGTGCAGAAACGCTGTAT.

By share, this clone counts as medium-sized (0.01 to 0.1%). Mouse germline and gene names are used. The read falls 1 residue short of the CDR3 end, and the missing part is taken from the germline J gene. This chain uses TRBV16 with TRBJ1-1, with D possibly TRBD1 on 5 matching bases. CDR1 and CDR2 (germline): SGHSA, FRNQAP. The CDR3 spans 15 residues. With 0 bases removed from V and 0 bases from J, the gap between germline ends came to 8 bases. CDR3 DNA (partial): TGTGCAAGCAGCTTAGATCAAGGGGCAAACACAGAAGTCTTC. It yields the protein CASSLDQGANTEVF. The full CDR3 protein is CASSLDQGANTEVFF.

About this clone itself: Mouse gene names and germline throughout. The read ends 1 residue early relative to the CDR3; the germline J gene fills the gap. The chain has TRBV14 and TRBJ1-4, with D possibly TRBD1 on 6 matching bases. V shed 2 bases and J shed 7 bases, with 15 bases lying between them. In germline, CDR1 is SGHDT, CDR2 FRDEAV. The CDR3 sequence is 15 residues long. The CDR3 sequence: CASSFRRGAGERLFF. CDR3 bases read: TGTGCCAGCAGTTTTCGCAGGGGAGCGGGCGAAAGATTATTT.

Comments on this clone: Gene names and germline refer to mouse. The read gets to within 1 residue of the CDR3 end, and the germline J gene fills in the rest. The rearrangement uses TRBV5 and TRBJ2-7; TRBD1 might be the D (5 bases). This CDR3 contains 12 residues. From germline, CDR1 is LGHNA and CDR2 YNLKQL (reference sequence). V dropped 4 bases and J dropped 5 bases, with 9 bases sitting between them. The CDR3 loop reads CASSPQGDEQYF. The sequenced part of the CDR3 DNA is TGTGCCAGCAGCCCGCAGGGAGATGAACAGTAC.

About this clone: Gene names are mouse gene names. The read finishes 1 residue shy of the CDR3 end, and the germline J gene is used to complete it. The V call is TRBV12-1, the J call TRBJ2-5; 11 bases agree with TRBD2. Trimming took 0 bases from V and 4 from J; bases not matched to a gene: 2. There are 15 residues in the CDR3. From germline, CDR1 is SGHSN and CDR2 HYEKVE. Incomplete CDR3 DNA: TGTGCCAGCTCTCTCGACTGGGGGGGGAAAGACACCCAGTAC. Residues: CASSLDWGGKDTQY. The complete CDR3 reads CASSLDWGGKDTQYF.

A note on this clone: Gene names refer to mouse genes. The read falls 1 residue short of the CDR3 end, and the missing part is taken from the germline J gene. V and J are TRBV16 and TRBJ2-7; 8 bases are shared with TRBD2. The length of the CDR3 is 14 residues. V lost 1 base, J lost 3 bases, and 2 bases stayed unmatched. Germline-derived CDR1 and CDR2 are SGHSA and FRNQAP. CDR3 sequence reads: CASSLAGGNYEQYF. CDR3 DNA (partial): TGTGCAAGCAGCTTAGCTGGGGGGAACTATGAACAGTAC.

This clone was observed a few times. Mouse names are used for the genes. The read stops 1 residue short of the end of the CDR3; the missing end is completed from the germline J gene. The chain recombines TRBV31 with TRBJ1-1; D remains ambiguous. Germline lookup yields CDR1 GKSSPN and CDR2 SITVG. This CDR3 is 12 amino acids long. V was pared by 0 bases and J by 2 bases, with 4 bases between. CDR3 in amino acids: CAWSLFNTEVFF. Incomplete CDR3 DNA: TGTGCCTGGAGTCTTTTCAACACAGAAGTCTTC.

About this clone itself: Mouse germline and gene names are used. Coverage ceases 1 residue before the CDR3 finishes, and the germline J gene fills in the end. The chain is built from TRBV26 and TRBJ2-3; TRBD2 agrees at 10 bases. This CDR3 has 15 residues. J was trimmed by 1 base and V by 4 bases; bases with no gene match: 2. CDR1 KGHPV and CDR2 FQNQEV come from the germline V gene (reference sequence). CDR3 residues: CASSPLGGRAETLYF. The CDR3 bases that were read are TGTGCCAGCAGTCCTCTGGGGGGGCGTGCAGAAACGCTGTAT. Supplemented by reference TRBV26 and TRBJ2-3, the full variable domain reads NSKVIQTPRYLVKGQGQKAKMRCIPEKGHPVVFWYQQNKNNEFKFLINFQNQEVLQQIDMTEKRFSAECPSNSPCSLEIQSSEAGDSALYLCASSPLGGRAETLYFGSGTRLTVL.

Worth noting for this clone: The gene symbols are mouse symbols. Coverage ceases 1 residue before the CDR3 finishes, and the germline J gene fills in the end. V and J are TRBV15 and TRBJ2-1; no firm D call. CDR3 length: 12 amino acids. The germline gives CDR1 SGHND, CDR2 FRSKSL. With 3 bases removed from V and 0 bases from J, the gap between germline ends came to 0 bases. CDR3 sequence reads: CASSFNYAEQFF. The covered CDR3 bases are TGTGCCAGCAGTTTTAACTATGCTGAGCAGTTC. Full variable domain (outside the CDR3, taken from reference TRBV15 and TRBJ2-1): DAGVTQTPRHEVAEKGQTIILKCEPVSGHNDLFWYRQTKIQGLELLSYFRSKSLMEDGGAFKDRFKAEMLNSSFSTLKIQPTEPKDSAVYLCASSFNYAEQFFGPGTRLTVL.

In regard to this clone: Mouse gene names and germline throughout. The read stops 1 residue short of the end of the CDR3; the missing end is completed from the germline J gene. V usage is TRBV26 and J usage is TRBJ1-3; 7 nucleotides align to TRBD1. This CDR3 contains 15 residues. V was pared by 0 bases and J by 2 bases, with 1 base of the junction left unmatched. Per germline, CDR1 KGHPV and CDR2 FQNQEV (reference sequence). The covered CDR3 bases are TGTGCCAGCAGTCTGTCGCAGGGGGCTGGAAATACGCTCTAT. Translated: CASSLSQGAGNTLY. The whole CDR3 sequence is CASSLSQGAGNTLYF.

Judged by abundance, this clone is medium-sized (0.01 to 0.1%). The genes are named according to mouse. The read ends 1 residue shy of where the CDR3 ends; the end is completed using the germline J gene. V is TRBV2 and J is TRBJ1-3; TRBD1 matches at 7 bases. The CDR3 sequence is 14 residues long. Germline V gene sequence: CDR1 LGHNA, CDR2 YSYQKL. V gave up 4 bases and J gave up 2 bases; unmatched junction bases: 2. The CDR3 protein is CASSPQGAGNTLYF. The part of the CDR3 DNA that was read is TGTGCCAGCAGCCCTCAGGGGGCTGGAAATACGCTCTAT.

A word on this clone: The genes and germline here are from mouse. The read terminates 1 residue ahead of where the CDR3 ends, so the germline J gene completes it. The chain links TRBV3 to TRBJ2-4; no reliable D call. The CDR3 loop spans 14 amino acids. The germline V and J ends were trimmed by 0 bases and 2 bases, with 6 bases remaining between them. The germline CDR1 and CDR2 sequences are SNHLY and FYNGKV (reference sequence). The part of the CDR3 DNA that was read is TGTGCCAGCAGCTTAGCTGGGCCTCAAAACACCTTGTAC. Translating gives CASSLAGPQNTLY. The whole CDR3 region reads CASSLAGPQNTLYF. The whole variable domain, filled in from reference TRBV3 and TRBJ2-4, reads GPKVLQIPSHQIIDMGQMVTLNCDPVSNHLYFYWYKQILGQQMEFLVNFYNGKVMEKSKLFKDQFSVERPDGSYFTLKIQPTALEDSAVYFCASSLAGPQNTLYFGAGTRLSVL.